These 8 T cell receptor beta chains came from one sample sequenced in a study of early T cells in non-severe SARS-CoV-2 infection. MiXCR was run by TCRdb on the 5' RACE reads, yielding one entry per CDR3 protein. Of about 110,000 distinct CDR3 sequences listed, roughly 13% were seen once; the top ten hold less than 4.5%. The sequences come from whole blood, collected at baseline. The receptors were gathered from an adult who was a healthcare worker with PCR-confirmed SARS-CoV-2 infection or an uninfected control (not recorded which).

V is TRBV12-3 or TRBV12-4 and J is TRBJ1-3, with unresolved D. This CDR3 has 15 residues. Trimming shortened V by 3 bases and J by 3 bases, and 12 bases separated the two germline ends. In nucleotides, the CDR3 is TGTGCCAGCAGTTTTATGGGAACGTTTGGAAACACCATATATTTT. This sequence encodes CASSFMGTFGNTIYF.

The rearrangement uses TRBV20-1 and TRBJ1-6, with D possibly matching TRBD1 (5 bases). Between the trimmed V and J ends, which lost 3 bases and 9 bases, there was a span of 9 bases. The length of the CDR3 is 12 residues. CDR1 and CDR2 from the germline V gene are DFQATT and SNEGSKA (reference sequence). The CDR3 DNA follows: TGCAGTGCTAGGGACACTGGTTCACCCCTCCACTTT. It yields the protein CSARDTGSPLHF.

This clonotype turned up a few times. The chain combines TRBV30 with TRBJ1-6; D gene uncertain. The germline gives CDR1 GTSNPN, CDR2 SVGIG (reference sequence). V was shortened by 1 base and J by 7 bases, with 11 bases between the two germline ends. The CDR3 length is 14 residues. As DNA, the CDR3 is TGTGCCTGGAGTGCCGGAGTTCCGAATTCACCCCTCCACTTT. Its protein product is CAWSAGVPNSPLHF.

This clonotype has more than one count but fewer than ten. In nucleotides, the CDR3 is TGTGCCAGCAGTCGGGACAAAACCACAGATACGCAGTATTTT. Its protein is CASSRDKTTDTQYF. The rearrangement joins TRBV25-1 to TRBJ2-3; TRBD1 is a possible D gene (6 bases). Per germline, CDR1 MGHDK and CDR2 SYGVNS. This CDR3 comprises 14 residues. Trimming shortened V by 5 bases and J by 2 bases, and 11 bases separated the two germline ends.

The CDR3 loop is CASSDTGYGTEAFF. The CDR3 bases are TGTGCCAGCAGCGATACAGGGTATGGCACTGAAGCTTTCTTT. The V gene is TRBV7-6, the J gene TRBJ1-1; tentatively, D is TRBD1 (6 bases). Between the trimmed V and J ends, which lost 5 bases and 4 bases, there was a span of 14 bases. The CDR3 has 14 amino acids. Germline V gene data show CDR1 as SGHVS and CDR2 as FNYEAQ.

Only a few counts were recorded for this clonotype. J is TRBJ2-7 and V is TRBV6-5; D tentatively reads TRBD1 or TRBD2 (5 bases each). CDR1 and CDR2 from the germline V gene are MNHEY and SVGAGI. V was cut by 5 bases and J by 5 bases, with 7 bases left in between. The CDR3 sequence is 11 residues long. The CDR3 DNA sequence: TGTGCCAGCAGTATGGGGGACGAGCAGTACTTC. Its protein is CASSMGDEQYF.

This clonotype was counted at least ten times. Written as DNA, the CDR3 is TGCAGTGCTAGAGATGTGACTAGCGGGAAATACAATGAGCAGTTCTTC. Translation: CSARDVTSGKYNEQFF. The V and J genes are TRBV20-1 and TRBJ2-1, with 11 positions matching TRBD2. Germline V gene lookup returns CDR1 DFQATT and CDR2 SNEGSKA (reference sequence). Trimming cost V 0 bases and J 4 bases; bases outside gene matches: 5. The CDR3 covers 16 residues.

This clonotype came up many times. The chain combines TRBV27 with TRBJ2-7, with 7 bases matching TRBD1. In germline, CDR1 is MNHEY, CDR2 SMNVEV (reference sequence). The CDR3 consists of 16 residues. Trimming removed 5 bases from V and 4 bases from J; junction bases left unmatched: 14. CDR3 in amino acids: CASSPQFSTGRYEQYF. The DNA for the CDR3 is TGTGCCAGCAGTCCACAGTTTTCGACAGGGCGGTACGAGCAGTACTTC.